This T cell receptor beta chain was sequenced in a study of cytomegalovirus exposure and HLA in healthy donors. Comments on this clone: Its antigen is unknown.

Study-wide points: As confirmed in vitro, three CMV-associated chains were specific for CMV antigens. The finding came from a later analysis; first-cohort TCR clusters tended to co-occur in the approximately 120 validation repertoires.

V shed 0 bases and J shed 1 base, with 7 bases lying between them. CDR1 is GTSNPN and CDR2 is SVGIG in the germline V gene (reference sequence). The CDR3 has 14 residues. The protocol was immunoSEQ multiplex PCR, while the TCRdb copy is restricted to in-frame clones and leaves out a portion. The sample yields fewer than 200,000 clones, around 84% seen once. J is TRBJ1-3 and V is TRBV30; no reliable D call. The sample consisted of PBMCs. The TCR sequence derives from a man aged 18 to 30 in good health and CMV-seropositive. CDR3 coding DNA: TGTGCCTGGAGTGTACCCGGGTCTGGAAACACCATATATTTT. Translating it yields CAWSVPGSGNTIYF.